The rows below give T cell receptor beta chains drawn from one sample of a study of cytomegalovirus exposure and HLA in healthy donors. Sequencing was performed with immunoSEQ multiplex PCR; in TCRdb, only in-frame clones are kept and a portion is missing. Of 150,000 to 200,000 clones listed, roughly 80% are singletons. Sequencing input: PBMCs. These TCRs come from a girl aged 2 to 10 in good health and CMV-seropositive. The CDR3 runs from the conserved cysteine through the conserved F or W. D genes are given only for firm matches. Expanded clones get a size class; other rows say once, few or many, or leave the size out.

-	TRBV30	-	13	TRBJ1-1	TGTGCCTGGACTCAGTCCATGAACACTGAAGCTTTCTTT	CAWTQSMNTEAFF
-	TRBV5-1	-	14	TRBJ1-1	TGCGCCAGCAGAAATTCTTGGCCCGACACTGAAGCTTTCTTT	CASRNSWPDTEAFF
TRBD1	TRBV30	-	13	TRBJ2-4	TGTGCCTGGAGGCAGACAGGGACAAACATTCAGTACTTC	CAWRQTGTNIQYF
TRBD1	TRBV6-4	-	15	TRBJ2-1	TGTGCCAGCAGTGCGGACAGGGTTCGTAACAATGAGCAGTTCTTC	CASSADRVRNNEQFF
-	TRBV4-1	few	14	TRBJ1-1	TGCGCCAGCAGCCTTCGGGACTGGAGCACTGAAGCTTTCTTT	CASSLRDWSTEAFF
-	TRBV11-2	few	11	TRBJ2-2	TGTGCCAGTTCTTTGTCCGGGGAGCTGTTTTTT	CASSLSGELFF
TRBD2	TRBV7-3	once	15	TRBJ2-1	TGTGCCAGCAGCTTGGCGGGAGGGCCCTACAATGAGCAGTTCTTC	CASSLAGGPYNEQFF
TRBD2	TRBV11-2	-	16	TRBJ2-1	TGTGCCAGCAGCTTAGTTCTAGCGGGAGGGCCAAAGGAGCAGTTCTTC	CASSLVLAGGPKEQFF
TRBD1	TRBV28	-	15	TRBJ1-5	TGTGCCAGCAGCCCAACAGGGGGTAGCAATCAGCCCCAGCATTTT	CASSPTGGSNQPQHF
TRBD2	TRBV6-4	-	15	TRBJ2-1	TGTGCCAGCAGTGTACTAGCGGCTACCTACAATGAGCAGTTCTTC	CASSVLAATYNEQFF
TRBD2	TRBV27	-	14	TRBJ2-2	TGTGCCAGCAGTTTACTAGCGGACACCGGGGAGCTGTTTTTT	CASSLLADTGELFF
-	TRBV29-1	-	14	TRBJ2-3	TGCAGCGCTGGACAGATAGAAACCACAGATACGCAGTATTTT	CSAGQIETTDTQYF
-	TRBV28	-	14	TRBJ1-5	TGTGCCAGCAGTAAGGACAGACCTGATCAGCCCCAGCATTTT	CASSKDRPDQPQHF
TRBD2	TRBV7-6	-	17	TRBJ2-1	TGTGCCAGCAGCCCGCACGCGGGAGGTCCTCGATACAATGAGCAGTTCTTC	CASSPHAGGPRYNEQFF
TRBD1	TRBV6-1	-	14	TRBJ1-3	TGTGCCAGCAGGCACAGGGGGCCTGGAAACACCATATATTTT	CASRHRGPGNTIYF
-	TRBV6-5	-	12	TRBJ2-7	TGTGCCAGCAGTTCCAATTTCTACGAGCAGTACTTC	CASSSNFYEQYF
-	TRBV4-1	once	14	TRBJ2-7	TGCGCCAGCAGCCAAAGGACAGACTCCTACGAGCAGTACTTC	CASSQRTDSYEQYF
-	TRBV7-9	-	16	TRBJ1-1	TGTGCCAGCAGGTCAAAGGTCAGGGATCGCTTCACTGAAGCTTTCTTT	CASRSKVRDRFTEAFF
TRBD2	TRBV10-2	-	16	TRBJ2-5	TGCGCCAGTTGCGGGAGATGGGGAAGCGGCCAAGAGACCCAGTACTTC	CASCGRWGSGQETQYF
TRBD1	TRBV5-6	-	16	TRBJ1-4	TGTGCCAGCAGCTGGGGGACAGGGAGCCTAGGAGAAAAACTGTTTTTT	CASSWGTGSLGEKLFF
-	TRBV21-1	-	16	TRBJ2-1	TGTGCCAGCAGCAAGGGGGGGGCCCCCGTTTACAATGAGCAGTTCTTC	CASSKGGAPVYNEQFF
-	TRBV4-1	-	13	TRBJ1-5	TGCGCCAGCAGCCAAGTCCCAGGGGAACCCCAGCATTTT	CASSQVPGEPQHF
TRBD1	TRBV30	-	15	TRBJ2-7	TGTGCCTCAACGGTAGGACAGGGGAGCTCCTACGAGCAGTACTTC	CASTVGQGSSYEQYF
TRBD2	TRBV7-2	once	14	TRBJ2-7	TGTGCCAGCAGCCGGGGGGGGAGCTCCTACGAGCAGTACTTC	CASSRGGSSYEQYF
TRBD2	TRBV19	-	13	TRBJ2-1	TGTGCCAGTACCCAGCGGGAAGACAATGAGCAGTTCTTC	CASTQREDNEQFF
-	TRBV30	-	12	TRBJ2-2	TGTGCCTGGTCGACAATCGTGGGGAGGCTGTTTTTT	CAWSTIVGRLFF
-	TRBV4-1	few	15	TRBJ2-7	TGCGCCAGCAGCCAAGGGGGGCCAAGCTCCTACGAGCAGTACTTC	CASSQGGPSSYEQYF
TRBD2	TRBV30	-	15	TRBJ2-3	TGTGCCTGGAGTGTAAGGACTAGCGGGACAGATACGCAGTATTTT	CAWSVRTSGTDTQYF
TRBD2	TRBV5-6	-	16	TRBJ2-1	TGTGCCAGCAGCTTGGTGGGACTAGCGACCGACAATGAGCAGTTCTTC	CASSLVGLATDNEQFF
TRBD2	TRBV30	-	14	TRBJ2-3	TGTGCCTGGAGTGTTAGCGGGAGTGGAGATACGCAGTATTTT	CAWSVSGSGDTQYF
TRBD2	TRBV5-6	-	17	TRBJ2-5	TGTGCCAGCAGCGCGGGACTAGCGGGAGGCGTCGGGGAGACCCAGTACTTC	CASSAGLAGGVGETQYF
TRBD1	TRBV6-5	few	16	TRBJ1-2	TGTGCCAGCAGTTACCCTCGACAGGGGCGTCTGAGTGGCTACACCTTC	CASSYPRQGRLSGYTF
TRBD2	TRBV6-1	-	15	TRBJ2-3	TGTGCCAGCAGTGCCTTAGCGGGAGGGTCCGATACGCAGTATTTT	CASSALAGGSDTQYF
-	TRBV27	once	15	TRBJ2-1	TGTGCCAGCAGTCCGGCCGACTTCTCCGGGGATGAGCAGTTCTTC	CASSPADFSGDEQFF
-	TRBV28	-	17	TRBJ2-5	TGTGCCAGCACCTCCCCCGATGATGCGGGCTTAGAAGAGACCCAGTACTTC	CASTSPDDAGLEETQYF
-	TRBV9	-	15	TRBJ1-2	TGTGCCAGCAGCGTAGACACCTCCAGTCACTATGGCTACACCTTC	CASSVDTSSHYGYTF
TRBD2	TRBV15	-	15	TRBJ2-5	TGTGCCACAACAAAGACTAGCGGGAGGGCAGAGACCCAGTACTTC	CATTKTSGRAETQYF
-	TRBV7-9	-	13	TRBJ1-1	TGTGCCAGCAGCTTAGCCAGGATCGACGGAGCTTTCTTT	CASSLARIDGAFF
-	TRBV28	-	11	TRBJ2-7	TGTGCCAGCAGCTCCCCCTACGAGCAGTACTTC	CASSSPYEQYF
-	TRBV28	-	13	TRBJ1-2	TGTGCTGCCCTAGGAGGATCTAACTATGGCTACACCTTC	CAALGGSNYGYTF
TRBD1	TRBV6-1	few	15	TRBJ2-7	TGTGCCAGCAGGGTTTGGACAGGGGGCGCCTACGAGCAGTACTTC	CASRVWTGGAYEQYF
-	TRBV12-5	-	14	TRBJ2-1	TGTGCTAGTGGTTCCACAACTAGTTACAATGAGCAGTTCTTC	CASGSTTSYNEQFF
-	TRBV7-5	-	15	TRBJ2-7	TGTGCCAGAAGCATCCGGGACAGGGGGCGAGGCGAGCAGTACTTC	CARSIRDRGRGEQYF
-	TRBV7-9	-	13	TRBJ1-5	TGTGCCAGCAAGGAGGATAGCAATCAGCCCCAGCATTTT	CASKEDSNQPQHF
-	TRBV7-9	-	11	TRBJ1-4	TGTGCCAGCAGCTTAACAGGAAGACTGTTTTTT	CASSLTGRLFF
-	TRBV29-1	-	11	TRBJ2-4	TGCAGCGTTACCGCCAGGGACATTCAGTACTTC	CSVTARDIQYF
-	TRBV29-1	-	15	TRBJ1-2	TGCAGCGTCCGACAGGATGCCCGCCCGTCTCATGGCTACACCTTC	CSVRQDARPSHGYTF
-	TRBV6-5	-	16	TRBJ2-1	TGTGCCAGCAGTTACTCGACAGGGAGGCCTCGCAATGAGCAGTTCTTC	CASSYSTGRPRNEQFF
TRBD1	TRBV19	-	13	TRBJ1-2	TGTGCCAGTAATCCAGGGGGTACTTATGGCTACACCTTC	CASNPGGTYGYTF